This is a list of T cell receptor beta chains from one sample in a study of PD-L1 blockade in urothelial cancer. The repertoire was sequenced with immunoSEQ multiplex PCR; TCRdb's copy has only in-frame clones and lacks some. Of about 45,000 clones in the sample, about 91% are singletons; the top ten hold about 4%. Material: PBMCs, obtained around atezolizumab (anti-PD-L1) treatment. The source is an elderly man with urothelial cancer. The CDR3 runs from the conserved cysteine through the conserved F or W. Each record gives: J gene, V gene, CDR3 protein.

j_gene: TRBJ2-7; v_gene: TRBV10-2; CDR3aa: CASSQQGARNEQYF
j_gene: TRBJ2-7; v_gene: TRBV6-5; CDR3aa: CASSSPLYEQYF
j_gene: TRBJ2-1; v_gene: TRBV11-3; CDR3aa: CASSQQGDNEQFF
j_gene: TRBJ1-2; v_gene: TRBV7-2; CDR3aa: CASSPWDRVGYTF
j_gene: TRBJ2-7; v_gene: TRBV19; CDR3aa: CASATGTGAYEQYF
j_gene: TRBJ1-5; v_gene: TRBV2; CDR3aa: CASSVQPGGGNQPQHF
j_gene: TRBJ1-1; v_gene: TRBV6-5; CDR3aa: CAVWRTGTEAFF
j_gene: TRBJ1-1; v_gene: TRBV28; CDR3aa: CASKTRGGEAFF
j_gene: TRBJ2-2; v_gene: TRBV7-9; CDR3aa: CASGAGKTGELFF
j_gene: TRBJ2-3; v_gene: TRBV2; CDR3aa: CASRRAGVFSTDTQYF
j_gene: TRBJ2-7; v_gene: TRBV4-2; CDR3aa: CASSSLGDSTYEQYF
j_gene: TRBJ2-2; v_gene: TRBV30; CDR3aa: CAWSGVRASAGELFF
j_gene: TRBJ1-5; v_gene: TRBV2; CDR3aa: CASMGTGTNQPQHF
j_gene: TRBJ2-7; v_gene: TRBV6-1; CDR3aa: CASSEFPGTGFNEQYF
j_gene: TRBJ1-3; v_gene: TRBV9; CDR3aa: CASSPTPLISGNTIYF
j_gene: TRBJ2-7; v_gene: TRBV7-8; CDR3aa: CASSLAGGFEQYF
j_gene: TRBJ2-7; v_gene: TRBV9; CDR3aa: CASSSNDRGGEQYF
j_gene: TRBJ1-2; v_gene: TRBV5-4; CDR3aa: CASSFSGFNYGYTF